Listed below are T cell receptor beta chains from one sample, sequenced in a study of shared clonotypes between healthy human individuals. TCRdb's table, derived via immunoSEQ multiplex PCR, lists solely in-frame clones and lacks some. Seen here are about 2.4 million clones, 93% observed once, and the top ten hold 0.36%. The sequenced sample consisted of naive CD4+ T cells from PBMCs. These receptors came from a man younger than 35 in good health. Some clones in this sample may be carry-over from other donors' samples. Each CDR3 is given with its conserved first and last residue. Each record gives: D gene, J gene, V gene, clone size, CDR3 DNA, CDR3 protein. D genes are given only for firm matches. Some rows mark clone size as missing; the rest say once, few, many or name a class of expanded clone.

NA | TRBJ2-3 | TRBV2 | many | TGTGCCAGCAGTGAATGGGGCACAGATACGCAGTATTTT | CASSEWGTDTQYF
TRBD2 | TRBJ2-1 | TRBV5-4 | NA | TGTGCCAGCAGCTTCCCAGCGGGAGCTAATGAGCAGTTCTTC | CASSFPAGANEQFF
NA | TRBJ1-1 | TRBV15 | NA | TGTGCCACCAGCGGCCAGAATAGGGGGACTACTGAAGCTTTCTTT | CATSGQNRGTTEAFF
NA | TRBJ2-7 | TRBV6-5 | NA | TGTGCCAGCAGTTACTCCCAGCGGGTCTACGAGCAGTACTTC | CASSYSQRVYEQYF
NA | TRBJ1-3 | TRBV19 | NA | TGTGCCAGTACCTCAGGGTCGTCTGGAAACACCATATATTTT | CASTSGSSGNTIYF
NA | TRBJ1-1 | TRBV5-8 | once | TGTGCCAGCAGCTTGGAAGGCCACACTGAAGCTTTCTTT | CASSLEGHTEAFF
TRBD2 | TRBJ2-1 | TRBV29-1 | NA | TGCAGCGCCTTTAGCGGGAGGACGGTTGAGCAGTTCTTC | CSAFSGRTVEQFF
NA | TRBJ2-7 | TRBV5-5 | once | TGTGCCAGCAGCTTGGTAGTACCGATCTACGAGCAGTACTTC | CASSLVVPIYEQYF
NA | TRBJ2-5 | TRBV11-2 | NA | TGTGCCAGCAGAGACCAGGGGTGGGAGACCCAGTACTTC | CASRDQGWETQYF
TRBD2 | TRBJ2-1 | TRBV2 | NA | TGTGCCAGCAGTCGGACTAGCGGGAGGGCACCAAGCTCCTACAATGAGCAGTTCTTC | CASSRTSGRAPSSYNEQFF
NA | TRBJ1-1 | TRBV28 | once | TGTGCCAGCAGTTTCTGGGGAGTATCGGCTGAAGCTTTCTTT | CASSFWGVSAEAFF
NA | TRBJ2-3 | TRBV29-1 | NA | TGCAGCGTTGAAGTCGCGGGGAGCACAGATACGCAGTATTTT | CSVEVAGSTDTQYF
TRBD2 | TRBJ2-7 | TRBV29-1 | NA | TGCAGCGCCGGGACTAGTAGCCACGACGAGCAGTACTTC | CSAGTSSHDEQYF
TRBD2 | TRBJ2-7 | TRBV28 | NA | TGTGCCAGCAGTCTCCTAGCGGGAAGCACCCCCTACGAGCAGTACTTC | CASSLLAGSTPYEQYF
NA | TRBJ1-4 | TRBV7-8 | once | TGTGCCAGCAGCTTAGGGCAGCCCTACGCAACTAATGAAAAACTGTTTTTT | CASSLGQPYATNEKLFF
NA | TRBJ2-1 | TRBV15 | few | TGTGCCACCAGCACCTACAATGAGCAGTTCTTC | CATSTYNEQFF
NA | TRBJ1-1 | TRBV7-2 | NA | TGTGCCAGCAGCTTTTACAGGGTCGCGGCTTTCTTT | CASSFYRVAAFF
NA | TRBJ2-5 | TRBV29-1 | NA | TGCAGCGCACTACAGGGGGGGGTGCAGACCCAGTACTTC | CSALQGGVQTQYF
TRBD1 | TRBJ1-4 | TRBV5-1 | NA | TGCGCCAGCAGCGATCCGGGACAGGGGGCCCGAGAAAAACTGTTTTTT | CASSDPGQGAREKLFF
TRBD1 | TRBJ1-2 | TRBV7-6 | NA | TGTGCCAGCAGCTTAGCTAAAGAAACCCCAGGGGGCAGTAACTATGGCTACACCTTC | CASSLAKETPGGSNYGYTF
TRBD1 | TRBJ2-3 | TRBV5-6 | once | TGTGCCAGCAGCGGGAGACAGGGGCCCACAGATACGCAGTATTTT | CASSGRQGPTDTQYF
NA | TRBJ1-3 | TRBV6-1 | NA | TGTGCCAGCAGTGAACTCAGGTTCTCTGGAAACACCATATATTTT | CASSELRFSGNTIYF
NA | TRBJ1-3 | TRBV19 | NA | TGTGCCAGTAGTACCAACGCGGGGCCTTCCTCTGGAAACACCATATATTTT | CASSTNAGPSSGNTIYF
NA | TRBJ2-2 | TRBV9 | NA | TGTGCCAGCAGCGTAGAGGGTACAGCCTCCACCGGGGAGCTGTTTTTT | CASSVEGTASTGELFF
TRBD1 | TRBJ1-2 | TRBV5-1 | NA | TGCGCCAGCAGCATAACCAAAGGACAGGGGGCCATAGGCTACACCTTC | CASSITKGQGAIGYTF
NA | TRBJ1-2 | TRBV28 | NA | TGTGCCAGCAGCCCAGGGCACAGTAACTATGGCTACACCTTC | CASSPGHSNYGYTF
NA | TRBJ1-4 | TRBV30 | NA | TGTGCCTGGAGTGTTGGCAGGGATCCCACTAATGAAAAACTGTTTTTT | CAWSVGRDPTNEKLFF
NA | TRBJ1-5 | TRBV21-1 | few | TGTGCCGGGCAAGTTCGTCCCCAGCATTTT | CAGQVRPQHF
NA | TRBJ2-3 | TRBV29-1 | NA | TGCAGCGTTGTATACGGACAGCCCTCTCTGGGGGATACGCAGTATTTT | CSVVYGQPSLGDTQYF
TRBD2 | TRBJ2-7 | TRBV7-2 | NA | TGTGCCAGCAGCTTAGCTAGGGCTAGCGGGCTTCACTTC | CASSLARASGLHF
TRBD1 | TRBJ2-7 | TRBV4-1 | NA | TGCGCCAGCAGCCCAATGGGGGGACAGGGACTCTCCTACGAGCAGTACTTC | CASSPMGGQGLSYEQYF
TRBD1 | TRBJ2-7 | TRBV5-1 | NA | TGCGCCAGCAGCGCGGCCCCCGGACAGGGGAACTACGAGCAGTACTTC | CASSAAPGQGNYEQYF
NA | TRBJ1-5 | TRBV5-6 | NA | TGTGCCAGCAGCTTGGGACGGAGCAATCAGCCCCAGCATTTT | CASSLGRSNQPQHF
NA | TRBJ1-4 | TRBV5-4 | NA | TGTGCCAGCAAAATTCGGACACTAAGGGAAAAACTGTTTTTT | CASKIRTLREKLFF
NA | TRBJ2-7 | TRBV6-6 | NA | TGTGCCAGCAGTTACTCTAGGGCCGCTGCCGAGCAGTACTTC | CASSYSRAAAEQYF
NA | TRBJ2-7 | TRBV10-3 | once | TGTGCCATCAGTGAGCAGGGTAACGAGCAGTACTTC | CAISEQGNEQYF
NA | TRBJ2-7 | TRBV27 | NA | TGTGCCAGCAGCCCGGCGACAGCATTAGGGACACGAATGCAGTACTTC | CASSPATALGTRMQYF
TRBD2 | TRBJ2-1 | TRBV7-9 | NA | TGTGCCAGCAGCTTCCTAGCGGGAGACAACAATGAGCAGTTCTTC | CASSFLAGDNNEQFF
TRBD2 | TRBJ2-2 | TRBV7-2 | NA | TGTGCCAGCAGCCCAAGGACTAGCGGGAGTGTCGGGGAGCTGTTTTTT | CASSPRTSGSVGELFF
TRBD1 | TRBJ2-7 | TRBV27 | once | TGTGCCAGCAGTTTAAAGACAGGGGTCGCCTACGAGCAGTACTTC | CASSLKTGVAYEQYF
NA | TRBJ2-1 | TRBV6-1 | NA | TGTGCCAGCGTCCCAGATTACAATGAGCAGTTCTTC | CASVPDYNEQFF
TRBD1 | TRBJ1-1 | TRBV5-1 | NA | TGCGCCAGCAGCTTGGCCATCGGACAGGGTTTCACTGAAGCTTTCTTT | CASSLAIGQGFTEAFF
TRBD2 | TRBJ2-5 | TRBV18 | once | TGTGCCAGCTCACTTTCTAGCGGGGTTTGGGAGACCCAGTACTTC | CASSLSSGVWETQYF
NA | TRBJ2-6 | TRBV19 | NA | TGTGCCAGTAGGCCGGGACGGGGCAATCCCGGGGCCAACGTCCTGACTTTC | CASRPGRGNPGANVLTF
NA | TRBJ2-7 | TRBV28 | NA | TGTGCCAGCAGGAATACTTACCCCCTTTGGCCCTACGAGCAGTACTTC | CASRNTYPLWPYEQYF
TRBD1 | TRBJ2-7 | TRBV5-1 | NA | TGCGCCAGCAGCAGGGAGGGTGGAGGGACAGGGGGCTACGAGCAGTACTTC | CASSREGGGTGGYEQYF
NA | TRBJ1-1 | TRBV5-1 | NA | TGCGCCAGCAGCTTTTTCCTGAACACTGAAGCTTTCTTT | CASSFFLNTEAFF
NA | TRBJ2-7 | TRBV15 | NA | TGTGCCACCAGCAGAGATGGGGCTAGCAGGTACGAGCAGTACTTC | CATSRDGASRYEQYF
TRBD1 | TRBJ2-3 | TRBV28 | NA | TGTGCCAGCAGCACCCGGGGACAGGGTACAGATACGCAGTATTTT | CASSTRGQGTDTQYF
TRBD1 | TRBJ2-5 | TRBV7-2 | once | TGTGCCAGCAGCTCGGACAGGGGGCTAGAGACCCAGTACTTC | CASSSDRGLETQYF
NA | TRBJ2-3 | TRBV5-1 | NA | TGCGCCAGCAGCTTGGGCGGACAGAGGGGAGATACGCAGTATTTT | CASSLGGQRGDTQYF
NA | TRBJ2-2 | TRBV11-2 | NA | TGTGCCAGCAGCTTATATAGTTCGGTACTAGTATCCACCGGGGAGCTGTTTTTT | CASSLYSSVLVSTGELFF
NA | TRBJ2-2 | TRBV2 | NA | TGTGCCAGCGGCGGCAGGGCCCGTGACACCGGGGAGCTGTTTTTT | CASGGRARDTGELFF
NA | TRBJ1-1 | TRBV11-3 | NA | TGTGCCAGCAGCCTAAGGGGGGGGAACACTGAAGCTTTCTTT | CASSLRGGNTEAFF
TRBD1 | TRBJ2-7 | TRBV7-9 | NA | TGTGCCAGCAGCCTCTTGGGACAGGGGTACGAGCAGTACTTC | CASSLLGQGYEQYF
NA | TRBJ2-1 | TRBV9 | NA | TGTGCCAGCAGCGTAGTCCAGGCTACCTACAATGAGCAGTTCTTC | CASSVVQATYNEQFF
TRBD2 | TRBJ2-3 | TRBV7-3 | NA | TGTGCCAGCAGCTTCGGTACTAGCGTGCGGACAGATACGCAGTATTTT | CASSFGTSVRTDTQYF
NA | TRBJ1-1 | TRBV6-6 | NA | TGTGCCAGCAGTTACGACCGGGCAGTCGACACTGAAGCTTTCTTT | CASSYDRAVDTEAFF